Presented here are 10 T cell receptor beta chains from one specimen sequenced in a study of T-cell memory formation after mild COVID-19. TCRdb reprocessed the 5' RACE reads via MiXCR and lists one record per CDR3 protein. The sample includes about 400,000 distinct CDR3 sequences, roughly 17% of them seen just once. Material for sequencing was PBMCs or a T cell subset sorted from them (not recorded which). The receptors derive from a man younger than 30 who had mild COVID-19 (a few samples of this study predate the infection). Cell type and time point are not known.

V is TRBV4-3 and J is TRBJ2-7, with TRBD2 identical over 8 bases. There are 16 residues in the CDR3. Per germline, CDR1 LGHNA and CDR2 YSLEER. V shed 1 base and J 6 bases; nucleotides not matched to a gene: 11. CDR3 residues: CASSQGPGLEGPEQYF. CDR3 in DNA: TGCGCCAGCAGCCAAGGGCCGGGACTAGAAGGTCCCGAGCAGTACTTC.

This chain joins TRBV7-3 and TRBJ2-1; TRBD2 might be the D (6 bases). CDR1 is SGHTA and CDR2 is FQGTGA in the germline V gene. This CDR3 has 13 amino acids. The V gene lost 4 bases and the J gene lost 6 bases, with 10 bases spanning the gap. The CDR3: CASSSIGGNEQFF. The CDR3 bases are TGTGCCAGCAGCTCTATCGGGGGCAATGAGCAGTTCTTC.

Ten or more counts support this clonotype. This rearrangement joins TRBV7-3 to TRBJ2-3, with D perhaps TRBD2 (5 bases). Looked up from germline, CDR1 is SGHTA and CDR2 is FQGTGA. This CDR3 is built from 15 residues. V gave up 2 bases and J gave up 0 bases, with 9 bases separating them. CDR3 bases: TGTGCCAGCAGCTTACTTTCGGGGAGCACAGATACGCAGTATTTT. As protein: CASSLLSGSTDTQYF. The whole variable domain, filled in from reference TRBV7-3 and TRBJ2-3, reads GAGVSQTPSNKVTEKGKYVELRCDPISGHTALYWYRQSLGQGPEFLIYFQGTGAADDSGLPNDRFFAVRPEGSVSTLKIQRTERGDSAVYLCASSLLSGSTDTQYFGPGTRLTVL.

The chain carries TRBV7-2 and TRBJ2-3, with TRBD2 matching 11 bases. The germline V gene has CDR1 SGHTA and CDR2 FQGNSA. The V segment lost 4 bases and the J segment 4 bases; nucleotides outside the gene matches: 10. This CDR3 has 17 amino acids. DNA of the CDR3: TGTGCCAGCAGCTCGCTAGCGGGGGGACTGGGGGCAGATACGCAGTATTTT. It encodes CASSSLAGGLGADTQYF. Together with reference TRBV7-2 and TRBJ2-3, the CDR3 gives the full variable domain: GAGVSQSPSNKVTEKGKDVELRCDPISGHTALYWYRQSLGQGLEFLIYFQGNSAPDKSGLPSDRFSAERTGGSVSTLTIQRTQQEDSAVYLCASSSLAGGLGADTQYFGPGTRLTVL.

The V and J genes are TRBV7-3 and TRBJ2-3; D unclear. CDR3 length equals 16 residues. The germline V gene has CDR1 SGHTA and CDR2 FQGTGA. The V end was cut by 5 bases, the J end by 3 bases, with 18 bases between. The CDR3 coding sequence is TGTGCCAGCAGCCAATCAACCGGTACAGATACAGATACGCAGTATTTT. This encodes CASSQSTGTDTDTQYF.

This chain links TRBV12-5 with TRBJ2-4; D gene ambiguous. CDR1 and CDR2 from the germline V gene are LGHNT and FRNRAP. CDR3 length: 15 residues. The V end lost 6 bases, the J end lost 0 bases, and 12 bases lay between the germline ends. The CDR3, as DNA: TGTGCTAGTGGGACCGCGGATCTAGCCAAAAACATTCAGTACTTC. Protein: CASGTADLAKNIQYF. Full variable domain (outside the CDR3, taken from reference TRBV12-5 and TRBJ2-4): DARVTQTPRHKVTEMGQEVTMRCQPILGHNTVFWYRQTMMQGLELLAYFRNRAPLDDSGMPKDRFSAEMPDATLATLKIQPSEPRDSAVYFCASGTADLAKNIQYFGAGTRLSVL.

The chain carries TRBV7-6 and TRBJ2-5; D perhaps matches TRBD2 (5 bases). This CDR3 spans 13 amino acids. The V gene's germline CDR1 is SGHVS and CDR2 FNYEAQ. V dropped 6 bases and J dropped 3 bases, with 11 bases sitting between them. CDR3 coding DNA: TGTGCCAGCAGTTTTAGCGTGGAAGAGACCCAGTACTTC. Translated, it gives CASSFSVEETQYF.

This clonotype was observed a few times. The chain's CDR3 is CSATTGLTGELFF. CDR3 coding DNA: TGCAGCGCGACGACAGGGCTAACCGGGGAGCTGTTTTTT. The chain employs TRBV29-1 and TRBJ2-2; 7 nucleotides line up with TRBD1. Germline V gene data show CDR1 as SQVTM and CDR2 as ANQGSEA. The ends lost 7 bases at V and 5 bases at J; junction bases unmatched: 7. CDR3 length equals 13 residues.

The chain links TRBV7-9 to TRBJ1-5, with D possibly TRBD1 on 6 matching bases. CDR3 length: 14 residues. Trimming took 1 base from V and 7 from J, leaving 11 bases between them. CDR1 SEHNR and CDR2 FQNEAQ come from the germline V gene (reference sequence). The CDR3 region has the DNA TGTGCCAGCAGCTTAGACAGGGATGGCCAGCCCCAGCATTTT. Its protein product is CASSLDRDGQPQHF.

This clonotype was detected only a few times. The gene calls are TRBV10-3 and TRBJ1-1; 7 bases are shared with TRBD1. CDR1 ENHRY and CDR2 SYGVKD come from the germline V gene. J was trimmed by 8 bases and V by 6 bases; bases with no gene match: 3. The CDR3 has 11 residues. The CDR3 DNA reads as TGTGCCATCAGACAACAGGGGGAAGCTTTCTTT. As protein: CAIRQQGEAFF.